Listed here is a single TCR beta chain. Antigen unknown. Library input was around 1.9 micrograms of DNA from cryopreserved PBMCs. Assay: immunoSEQ multiplex PCR; the TCRdb copy retains only in-frame clones and omits some. Among a few hundred thousand clones, 67% were seen once, and the ten largest hold just under 6.5%. This record comes from a study of cytotoxic CD8 clonotypes in ibrutinib-treated CLL. Study overall: Responses comprised some 24 partial and 2 complete; at median around 70 months, 14 remained remitted and around 12 progressed. An average of around 250,000 productive templates and approximately 90,000 productive rearrangements was obtained per sample. Findings and limits, study-wide: There were differences in sampling times between sustained-remission and progressing patients.

With 0 bases clipped from V and 8 bases from J, the junction kept 7 bases outside the gene matches. The CDR3 extends over 15 amino acids. Germline V lookup: CDR1 ENHRY, CDR2 SYGVKD. The specimen comprised PBMCs, sampled after 36 months of ibrutinib treatment. The V call is TRBV10-3, the J call TRBJ1-2; 9 bases map to TRBD1. The clonotype comes from a human donor with chronic lymphocytic leukemia. The CDR3 nucleotides read TGTGCCATCAGTGAGTCATCCGGGACAGGGTGGGGCTACACCTTC. This encodes CAISESSGTGWGYTF.